A single sample gave rise to the 14 T cell receptor beta chains below, sequenced in a study of OX40 agonist ivuxolimab in advanced cancers. Method: immunoSEQ multiplex PCR; TCRdb's copy keeps in-frame clones and lacks some. The top ten hold 6.9% of the sample, which has 65,000 to 95,000 clones, around 88% seen once. The sequencing used CD4+ or CD8+ T cells sorted from blood, collected in a trial of the OX40 agonist ivuxolimab. These receptors all come from an adult with an advanced solid tumor such as melanoma, head and neck, liver or kidney cancer.

V gene TRBV19 combines with J gene TRBJ1-4, with D possibly matching TRBD1 (5 bases). Trimming took 3 bases from V and 7 from J, leaving 9 bases between them. The CDR3 is made up of 13 amino acids. CDR1 LNHDA and CDR2 SQIVND come from the germline V gene (reference sequence). CDR3: CASSIQGPEKLFF. The CDR3 region has the DNA TGTGCCAGTAGTATCCAGGGTCCTGAAAAACTGTTTTTT.

V usage is TRBV4-2 and J usage is TRBJ2-3, with 8 bases identical to TRBD2. The CDR3 is 15 residues long. Germline V CDR1 and CDR2: LGHNA, YNFKEQ. V was clipped by 5 bases and J by 3 bases; unmatched bases: 7. CDR3 bases: TGTGCCAGCAGCTTGGGACTAGGATCAACAGATACGCAGTATTTT. This encodes CASSLGLGSTDTQYF.

This chain uses TRBV18 with TRBJ1-6, with a possible D match to TRBD1 (5 bases). The CDR3 runs 12 residues. Germline CDR1 is KGHSH and CDR2 is LQKENI. Deletions cut 8 bases from V and 7 bases from J, with 9 bases between. CDR3 region: CASVGGNSPLHF. CDR3 coding DNA: TGTGCCAGCGTGGGGGGGAATTCACCCCTCCACTTT.

The chain couples TRBV2 to TRBJ1-5, with D unclear. The V gene lost 4 bases and the J gene lost 4 bases, with 11 bases spanning the gap. CDR1 is SNHLY and CDR2 is FYNNEI in the germline V gene. The CDR3 spans 14 residues. CDR3 in DNA: TGTGCCAGCAGTGGAATCGATCGGAATCAGCCCCAGCATTTT. It translates to CASSGIDRNQPQHF.

The V and J genes are TRBV4-1 and TRBJ1-1; D not certain. Germline assignment: CDR1 MGHRA and CDR2 YSYEKL. The CDR3 sequence is 15 residues long. V was cut by 0 bases and J by 5 bases, with 13 bases left in between. The DNA for the CDR3 is TGCGCCAGCAGCCAAGAACGCACCGGCGGGACTGAAGCTTTCTTT. Amino acid sequence: CASSQERTGGTEAFF.

V usage is TRBV5-8 and J usage is TRBJ2-7; D is ambiguous. The CDR3 spans 12 residues. Germline V gene lookup returns CDR1 SGHTS and CDR2 YDEGEE. Trimming stripped 4 bases from V and 3 bases from J, with 8 bases between. The CDR3 DNA follows: TGTGCCAGCAGCCGACGGATCTACGAGCAGTACTTC. Translated, it gives CASSRRIYEQYF.

The chain is built from TRBV5-8 and TRBJ1-5; D remains ambiguous. V shed 0 bases and J shed 5 bases, with 6 bases lying between them. This CDR3 spans 13 amino acids. Per germline, CDR1 SGHTS and CDR2 YDEGEE. For the CDR3, the DNA is TGTGCCAGCAGCTTGGGGCAGTATCAGCCCCAGCATTTT. Protein sequence: CASSLGQYQPQHF.

This rearrangement joins TRBV5-1 to TRBJ2-7, with 10 bases fitting TRBD2. CDR3 length: 13 residues. The V gene's germline CDR1 is SGHRS and CDR2 YFSETQ. J lost 11 bases, V lost 5 bases, and 10 bases had no gene match. CDR3 region: CASREGTSDLKYF. The CDR3 nucleotides read TGCGCCAGCAGGGAGGGGACTAGCGACCTGAAGTACTTC.

The V call is TRBV7-3, the J call TRBJ2-1; TRBD2 matches at 9 bases. Germline V lookup: CDR1 SGHTA, CDR2 FQGTGA. V gave up 5 bases and J gave up 6 bases; unmatched junction bases: 8. The CDR3 extends over 15 amino acids. The CDR3 DNA reads as TGTGCCAGCAGCACGGGACTAGCAGGGGCCAATGAGCAGTTCTTC. Its translation: CASSTGLAGANEQFF.

The chain combines TRBV19 with TRBJ2-7; TRBD1 is a possible D gene (6 bases). The germline V and J ends were trimmed by 6 bases and 0 bases, with 15 bases remaining between them. CDR3 length: 15 residues. Germline V gene sequence: CDR1 LNHDA, CDR2 SQIVND (reference sequence). As DNA, the CDR3 is TGTGCCAGTAGCAGGGGCTGGGGGAGCTCCTACGAGCAGTACTTC. Amino acids: CASSRGWGSSYEQYF.

This clone came up once. The junction does not match germline at one end; this may be a read error. Other DNA sequences within the sample encode an identical CDR3. The V and J genes are TRBV6-5 and TRBJ2-7; 7 bases map to TRBD1. This CDR3 region has 14 residues. Germline loops: CDR1 MNHEY, CDR2 SVGAGI. CDR3 protein: CASSYSTGAYEQYF. The CDR3 nucleotides are TGTGCCAGCAGTTACTCTACAGGGGCCTACGAACAGTACTTC.

V usage is TRBV9 and J usage is TRBJ2-1, with 7 positions matching TRBD1. The CDR3 consists of 15 residues. Unmatched junction bases numbered 9, after V lost 2 bases and J lost 7 bases. The germline V gene encodes CDR1 SGDLS and CDR2 YYNGEE. In DNA form, the CDR3 reads TGTGCCAGCAGCGTTGGACCGGGACAGACGAATGAGCAGTTCTTC. Amino acid sequence: CASSVGPGQTNEQFF. The whole variable domain, filled in from reference TRBV9 and TRBJ2-1, reads DSGVTQTPKHLITATGQRVTLRCSPRSGDLSVYWYQQSLDQGLQFLIQYYNGEERAKGNILERFSAQQFPDLHSELNLSSLELGDSALYFCASSVGPGQTNEQFFGPGTRLTVL.

The rearrangement uses TRBV28 and TRBJ2-5; D is perhaps TRBD1 (6 bases). This CDR3 has 15 residues. Trimming took off 4 bases at V and 3 bases at J, with 15 bases between the two ends. CDR1 MDHEN and CDR2 SYDVKM come from the germline V gene. Here the CDR3 reads CASSSRQVIKETQYF. The CDR3 coding sequence is TGTGCCAGCAGTTCTAGACAGGTGATCAAAGAGACCCAGTACTTC.

This clone was detected only a few times. Here the CDR3 reads CASSSHRSTEAFF. CDR3 in DNA: TGTGCCAGTAGTTCCCACAGGAGTACCGAAGCTTTCTTT. The chain joins TRBV19 to TRBJ1-1; maybe TRBD1 (5 bases). This CDR3 is built from 13 residues. V was clipped by 5 bases and J by 8 bases, with 15 bases between them. CDR1 and CDR2 (germline): LNHDA, SQIVND (reference sequence).